Detailed here is one T cell receptor beta chain. Antigen: not known. The sample is drawn from a study of persistence of HIV-infected CD4 T cells. Study summary: Donors had been on suppressive ART for a median of around eight years.

V lost 4 bases and J lost 0, with 9 bases in between. The CDR3 totals 14 residues. Germline CDR1 ENHRY, CDR2 SYGVKD. Overlapping HIV-1 Gag 15-mer peptides at approximately 0.91 ug per peptide per mL were used. Responding CD4+ T cells were sorted by upregulation of both CD40 ligand and CD69. Donors were HIV-1-infected adults who began suppressive ART during chronic infection. The immunoSEQ assay was version 4, run in survey mode. Some clones are missing from TCRdb's copy, which holds only in-frame ones; the method was immunoSEQ multiplex PCR. The table lists roughly 8,500 clones, approximately 77% of them singletons, with 1.5% to 2% in the top ten.

This material consisted of CD4+ T cells sorted from PBMCs after 18-hour stimulation, taken from a patient who received antiretroviral therapy. The receptor was isolated from an adult woman with HIV who was CMV-seropositive. J is TRBJ1-1 and V is TRBV10-3; D unclear. The DNA for the CDR3 is TGTGCCATCAGTGGGCGCACATTGAACACTGAAGCTTTCTTT. Protein product: CAISGRTLNTEAFF.